A selection of T cell receptor beta chains follows, all from one sample in a study of OX40 agonist ivuxolimab in advanced cancers. TCRdb keeps only in-frame clones here, not all; method: immunoSEQ multiplex PCR. Among around 78,000 clones, around 87% were seen once, and the ten largest hold roughly 0.25%. The sequenced sample was CD4+ or CD8+ T cells sorted from blood, obtained in a trial of the OX40 agonist ivuxolimab. These TCRs come from an adult with an advanced solid tumor such as melanoma, head and neck, liver or kidney cancer. The CDR3 runs from the conserved cysteine through the conserved F or W. Each record gives: D gene, J gene, clone size, V gene, CDR3 protein, CDR3 DNA. A D gene is named only where the DNA matches it firmly. Clone size, where shown, is once, few, many, or a class for clones that have expanded.

D gene: .
J gene: TRBJ2-7
clone size: .
V gene: TRBV6-5
CDR3 protein: CASSSRTYEQYF
CDR3 DNA: TGTGCCAGCAGTTCCCGAACCTACGAGCAGTACTTC

D gene: .
J gene: TRBJ2-5
clone size: .
V gene: TRBV19
CDR3 protein: CASSIQPDPSQTQYF
CDR3 DNA: TGTGCCAGTAGTATACAGCCCGATCCTAGTCAGACCCAGTACTTC

D gene: TRBD2
J gene: TRBJ2-5
clone size: .
V gene: TRBV9
CDR3 protein: CASSVSSGRGETQYF
CDR3 DNA: TGTGCCAGCAGCGTTTCTAGCGGGAGGGGGGAGACCCAGTACTTC

D gene: .
J gene: TRBJ2-7
clone size: .
V gene: TRBV20-1
CDR3 protein: CSASRSYEQYF
CDR3 DNA: TGCAGTGCTAGCAGGTCCTACGAGCAGTACTTC

D gene: TRBD1
J gene: TRBJ1-2
clone size: .
V gene: TRBV5-1
CDR3 protein: CASSATGGDYGYTF
CDR3 DNA: TGCGCCAGCAGCGCGACAGGGGGCGATTATGGCTACACCTTC

D gene: .
J gene: TRBJ2-2
clone size: .
V gene: TRBV9
CDR3 protein: CASSVSSAGSGELFF
CDR3 DNA: TGTGCCAGCAGCGTATCGAGCGCCGGGAGCGGGGAGCTGTTTTTT

D gene: .
J gene: TRBJ2-3
clone size: .
V gene: TRBV2
CDR3 protein: CASSEAWTSQYF
CDR3 DNA: TGTGCCAGCAGTGAAGCGTGGACGTCGCAGTATTTT

D gene: TRBD1
J gene: TRBJ1-2
clone size: .
V gene: TRBV6-1
CDR3 protein: CASSRDRLDYGYTF
CDR3 DNA: TGTGCCAGCAGTAGGGACAGGCTCGACTATGGCTACACCTTC

D gene: .
J gene: TRBJ2-1
clone size: .
V gene: TRBV27
CDR3 protein: CASRGTGIVNEQFF
CDR3 DNA: TGTGCCAGCAGGGGAACCGGGATTGTCAATGAGCAGTTCTTC

D gene: .
J gene: TRBJ1-3
clone size: .
V gene: TRBV2
CDR3 protein: CASSERQRDTIYF
CDR3 DNA: TGTGCCAGCAGTGAAAGACAGAGAGACACCATATATTTT

D gene: TRBD1
J gene: TRBJ2-6
clone size: .
V gene: TRBV7-2
CDR3 protein: CASSLTRGPGANVLTF
CDR3 DNA: TGTGCCAGCAGCCTAACCAGGGGGCCTGGGGCCAACGTCCTGACTTTC

D gene: .
J gene: TRBJ2-1
clone size: .
V gene: TRBV7-8
CDR3 protein: CASSLIGVLVEQFF
CDR3 DNA: TGTGCCAGCAGCTTAATTGGGGTTTTGGTTGAGCAGTTCTTC

D gene: TRBD1
J gene: TRBJ1-5
clone size: once
V gene: TRBV4-2
CDR3 protein: CASSSGTDYQPQHF
CDR3 DNA: TGTGCCAGCAGCTCCGGGACAGACTACCAGCCCCAGCATTTT

D gene: .
J gene: TRBJ1-2
clone size: .
V gene: TRBV10-3
CDR3 protein: CAISGGDRGYTF
CDR3 DNA: TGTGCCATCAGTGGAGGGGATCGAGGCTACACCTTC